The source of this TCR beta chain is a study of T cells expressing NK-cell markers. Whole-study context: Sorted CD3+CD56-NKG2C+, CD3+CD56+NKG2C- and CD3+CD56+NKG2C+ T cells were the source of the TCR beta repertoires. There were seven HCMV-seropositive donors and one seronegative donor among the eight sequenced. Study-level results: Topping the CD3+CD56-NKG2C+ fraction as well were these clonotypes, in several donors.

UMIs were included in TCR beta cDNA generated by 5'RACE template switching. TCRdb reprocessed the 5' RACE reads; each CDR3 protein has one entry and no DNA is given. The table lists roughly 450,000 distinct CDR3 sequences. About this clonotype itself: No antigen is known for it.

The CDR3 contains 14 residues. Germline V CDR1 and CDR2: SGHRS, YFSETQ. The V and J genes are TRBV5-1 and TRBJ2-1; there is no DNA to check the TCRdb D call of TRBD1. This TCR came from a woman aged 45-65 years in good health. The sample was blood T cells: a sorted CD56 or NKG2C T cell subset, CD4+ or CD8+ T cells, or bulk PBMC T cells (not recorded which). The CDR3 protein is CASNSGERGNEQFF.